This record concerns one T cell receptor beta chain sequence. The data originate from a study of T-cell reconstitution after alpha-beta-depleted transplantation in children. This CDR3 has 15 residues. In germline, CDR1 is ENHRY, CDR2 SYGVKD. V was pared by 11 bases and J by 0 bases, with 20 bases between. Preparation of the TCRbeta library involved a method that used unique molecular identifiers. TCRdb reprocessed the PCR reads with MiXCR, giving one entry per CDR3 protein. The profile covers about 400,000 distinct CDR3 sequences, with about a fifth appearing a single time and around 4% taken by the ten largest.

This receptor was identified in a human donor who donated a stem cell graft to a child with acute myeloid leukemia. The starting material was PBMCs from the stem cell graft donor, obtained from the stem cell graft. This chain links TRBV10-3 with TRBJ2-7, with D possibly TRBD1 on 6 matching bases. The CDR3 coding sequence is TGTGCCGCCAGCGTGGGGGCGCGTAGCTCCTACGAGCAGTACTTC. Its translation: CAASVGARSSYEQYF.